This paragraph covers one T cell receptor (beta chain) sequence. Its antigen is currently unknown. TCRdb's table, derived via immunoSEQ multiplex PCR, lists solely in-frame clones and lacks some. The profile shows some 90,000 clones, around nine tenths of them singletons. The data were obtained in a study of graft-versus-host responses after intestinal transplantation. This clonotype was sampled from a human donor who received an intestinal transplant. The specimen was unstimulated CD8+ T cells sorted from spleen or lymph node cells, collected before intestinal transplant.

The CDR3 spells CASSLGASTDTQYF. CDR3 nucleotide sequence: TGTGCCAGCAGCTTAGGAGCTAGCACAGATACGCAGTATTTT. The chain employs TRBV11-3 and TRBJ2-3; no definite D call. This CDR3 is 14 amino acids long. In germline, CDR1 is SGHNT, CDR2 YENEEA. V was clipped by 1 base and J by 0 bases, with 5 bases between them.